The clone carrying this T cell receptor beta chain was seen a handful of times. This record belongs to a study of T-cell reconstitution after alpha-beta-depleted transplantation in children. Trimming cost V 7 bases and J 0 bases; bases outside gene matches: 5. The CDR3 consists of 15 residues. The germline CDR1 and CDR2 sequences are SGHRS and YFSETQ. As it was prepared, the TCRbeta library received unique molecular identifiers. MiXCR was run by TCRdb on the PCR reads, yielding one entry per CDR3 protein. The sample contains 400,000 to 500,000 distinct CDR3 sequences, roughly a tenth of which appear only once.

The sample in question was PBMCs from the stem cell graft donor, obtained from the stem cell graft. The rearrangement links TRBV5-1 to TRBJ2-5, with TRBD1 identical over 11 bases. The source of this sequence is a human donor who donated a stem cell graft to a child with acute myeloid leukemia. The CDR3 sequence: CASSGTGGYQETQYF. DNA of the CDR3: TGCGCCAGCTCCGGGACAGGGGGTTACCAAGAGACCCAGTACTTC.